The 2 T cell receptor beta chains below come from one sample, sequenced in a study of blood T cell repertoires in COVID-19. The data were produced by immunoSEQ multiplex PCR, yet TCRdb's version contains in-frame clones alone and is incomplete. The sample has over 85,000 clones, 80% to 90% seen once. The sample consisted of peripheral blood. These receptor sequences come from a woman older than 75 with acute or convalescent COVID-19.

This clone was recorded once. The rearrangement uses TRBV18 and TRBJ2-7, with D perhaps TRBD2 (6 bases). Between the trimmed V and J ends, which lost 3 bases and 0 bases, there was a span of 18 bases. The CDR3 covers 17 residues. Germline CDR1 and CDR2: KGHSH and LQKENI. This chain's CDR3 is CASSPNARGMSSYEQYF. The CDR3 DNA sequence: TGTGCCAGCTCACCCAATGCGCGGGGTATGAGCTCCTACGAGCAGTACTTC.

This clone was picked up one time. This rearrangement joins TRBV10-2 to TRBJ2-4, with 12 bases aligning to TRBD2. The CDR3 length is 20 residues. The trim removed 6 bases at V and 0 bases at J, leaving 15 bases unmatched. Germline V lookup: CDR1 WSHSY, CDR2 SAAADI. DNA of the CDR3: TGCGCCAGCAGCGATAGCTGGACTAGCGGGACCGGGTTAGCCAAAAACATTCAGTACTTC. Its translation is CASSDSWTSGTGLAKNIQYF.